This T cell receptor (beta chain) originates from a study of blood T cell repertoires in COVID-19. Study summary: COVID-19 samples from acute and convalescent phases originated in the United States, Italy and Spain. T cells, B-cell-depleted T cells, or PBMCs supplied cDNA or gDNA.

The data were produced by immunoSEQ multiplex PCR, yet TCRdb's version contains in-frame clones alone and is incomplete. The table shows about 360,000 clones, with around four fifths occurring only once. The TCR was taken from a man aged 30 to 39 with active or convalescent COVID-19. Sequences were obtained from peripheral blood.

The CDR3 DNA sequence: TGTGCCATCAGTGAGTCCCCCGGGGGGAACACTGAAGCTTTCTTT. This encodes CAISESPGGNTEAFF. The chain employs TRBV10-3 and TRBJ1-1, with TRBD1 as a possible D gene (5 bases). CDR3 size: 15 residues. The V end lost 0 bases, the J end lost 1 base, and 9 bases lay between the germline ends. Germline values: CDR1 ENHRY, CDR2 SYGVKD.